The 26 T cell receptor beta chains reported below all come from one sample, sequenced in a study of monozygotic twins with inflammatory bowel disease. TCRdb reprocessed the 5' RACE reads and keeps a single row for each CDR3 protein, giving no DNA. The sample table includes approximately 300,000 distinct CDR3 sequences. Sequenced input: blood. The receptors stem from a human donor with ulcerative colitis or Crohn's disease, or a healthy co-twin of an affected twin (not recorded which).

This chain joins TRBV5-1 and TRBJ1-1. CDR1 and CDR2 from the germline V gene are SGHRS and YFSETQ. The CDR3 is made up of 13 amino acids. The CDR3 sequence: CASSWDMNTEAFF. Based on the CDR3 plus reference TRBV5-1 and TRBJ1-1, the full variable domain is KAGVTQTPRYLIKTRGQQVTLSCSPISGHRSVSWYQQTPGQGLQFLFEYFSETQRNKGNFPGRFSGRQFSNSRSEMNVSTLELGDSALYLCASSWDMNTEAFFGQGTRLTVV.

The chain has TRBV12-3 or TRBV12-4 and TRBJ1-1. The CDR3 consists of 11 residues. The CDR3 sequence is CASSTRTEAFF.

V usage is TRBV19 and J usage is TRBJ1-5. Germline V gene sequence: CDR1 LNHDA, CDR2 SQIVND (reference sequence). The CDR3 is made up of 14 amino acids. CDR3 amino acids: CASRRGYSNQPQHF. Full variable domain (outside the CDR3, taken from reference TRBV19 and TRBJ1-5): DGGITQSPKYLFRKEGQNVTLSCEQNLNHDAMYWYRQDPGQGLRLIYYSQIVNDFQKGDIAEGYSVSREKKESFPLTVTSAQKNPTAFYLCASRRGYSNQPQHFGDGTRLSIL.

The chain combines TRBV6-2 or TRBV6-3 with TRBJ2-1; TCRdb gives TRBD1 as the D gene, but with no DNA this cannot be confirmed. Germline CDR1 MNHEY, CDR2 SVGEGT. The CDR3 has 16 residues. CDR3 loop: CASIMRTGVSYNEQFF.

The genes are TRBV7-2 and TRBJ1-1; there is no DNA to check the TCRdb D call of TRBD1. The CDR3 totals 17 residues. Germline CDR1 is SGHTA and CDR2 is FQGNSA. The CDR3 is CASSYRRTPRGNTEAFF.

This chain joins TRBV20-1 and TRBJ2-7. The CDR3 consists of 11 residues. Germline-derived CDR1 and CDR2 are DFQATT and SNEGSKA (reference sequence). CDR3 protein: CSWVRSYEQYF.

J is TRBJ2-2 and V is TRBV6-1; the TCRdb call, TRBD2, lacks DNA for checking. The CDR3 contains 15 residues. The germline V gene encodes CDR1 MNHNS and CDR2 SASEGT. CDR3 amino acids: CASKEGGDPTGELFF.

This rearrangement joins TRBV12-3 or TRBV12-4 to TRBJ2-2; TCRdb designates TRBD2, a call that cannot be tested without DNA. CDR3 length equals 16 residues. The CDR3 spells CASSLGAGAHTGELFF.

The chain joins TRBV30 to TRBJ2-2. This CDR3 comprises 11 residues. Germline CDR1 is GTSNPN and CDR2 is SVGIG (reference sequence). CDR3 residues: CAWANTGELFF.

CDR3 in amino acids: CASSLHRGRGETQYF. This chain joins TRBV5-5 and TRBJ2-5; there is no DNA to check the TCRdb D call of TRBD1. The CDR3 extends over 15 amino acids. CDR1 SGHKS and CDR2 YYEKEE come from the germline V gene (reference sequence).

Here the CDR3 reads CASSLALADTGELFF. The chain links TRBV5-1 to TRBJ2-2. Per germline, CDR1 SGHRS and CDR2 YFSETQ. The CDR3 runs to 15 residues.

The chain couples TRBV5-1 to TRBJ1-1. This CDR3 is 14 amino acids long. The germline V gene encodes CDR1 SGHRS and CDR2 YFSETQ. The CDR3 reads CASSLNTMNTEAFF.

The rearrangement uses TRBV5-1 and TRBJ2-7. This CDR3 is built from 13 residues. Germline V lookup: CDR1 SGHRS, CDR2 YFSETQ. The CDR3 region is CASSSFDDDEQYF.

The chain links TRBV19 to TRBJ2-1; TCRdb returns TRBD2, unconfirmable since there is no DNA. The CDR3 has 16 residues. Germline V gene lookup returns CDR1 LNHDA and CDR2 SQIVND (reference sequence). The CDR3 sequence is CASRDPGRPEGNEQFF.

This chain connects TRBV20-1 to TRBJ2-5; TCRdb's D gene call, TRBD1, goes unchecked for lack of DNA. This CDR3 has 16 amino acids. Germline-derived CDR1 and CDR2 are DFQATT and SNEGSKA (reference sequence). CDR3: CSARSGKSIYQETQYF.

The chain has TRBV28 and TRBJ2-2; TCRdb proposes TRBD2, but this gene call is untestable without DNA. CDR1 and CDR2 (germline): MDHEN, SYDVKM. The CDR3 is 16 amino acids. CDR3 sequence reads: CAHTSGGIGRAGELFF.

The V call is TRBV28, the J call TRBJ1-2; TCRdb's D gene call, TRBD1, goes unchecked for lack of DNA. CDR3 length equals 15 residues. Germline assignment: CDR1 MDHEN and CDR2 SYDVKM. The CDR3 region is CASSLRDREIYGYTF.

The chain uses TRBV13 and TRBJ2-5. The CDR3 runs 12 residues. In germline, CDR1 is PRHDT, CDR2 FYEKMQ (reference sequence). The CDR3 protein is CASSVGWETQYF.

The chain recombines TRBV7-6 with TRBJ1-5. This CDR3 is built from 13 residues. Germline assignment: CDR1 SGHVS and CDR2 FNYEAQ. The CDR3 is CASSSQDNQPQHF.

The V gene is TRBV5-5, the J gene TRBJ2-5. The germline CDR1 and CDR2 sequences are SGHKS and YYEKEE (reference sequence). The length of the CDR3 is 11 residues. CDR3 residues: CASNHGETQYF.

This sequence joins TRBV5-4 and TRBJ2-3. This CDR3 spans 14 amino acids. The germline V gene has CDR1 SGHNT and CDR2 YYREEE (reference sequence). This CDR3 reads CASSFTRSTDTQYF.

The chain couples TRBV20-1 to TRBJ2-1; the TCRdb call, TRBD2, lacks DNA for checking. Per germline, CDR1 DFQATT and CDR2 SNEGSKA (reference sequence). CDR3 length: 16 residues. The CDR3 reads CSARDLRGVAYNEQFF.

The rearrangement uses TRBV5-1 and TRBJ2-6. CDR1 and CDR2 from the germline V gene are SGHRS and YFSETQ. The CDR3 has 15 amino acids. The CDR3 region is CASSLSRTGANVLTF. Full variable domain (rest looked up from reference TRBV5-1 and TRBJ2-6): KAGVTQTPRYLIKTRGQQVTLSCSPISGHRSVSWYQQTPGQGLQFLFEYFSETQRNKGNFPGRFSGRQFSNSRSEMNVSTLELGDSALYLCASSLSRTGANVLTFGAGSRLTVL.

The CDR3 protein is CASSGGQTYEQYF. This chain connects TRBV7-2 to TRBJ2-7; TCRdb reports TRBD1, a call that lacks DNA to check it against. The V gene's germline CDR1 is SGHTA and CDR2 FQGNSA. The CDR3 runs to 13 residues.

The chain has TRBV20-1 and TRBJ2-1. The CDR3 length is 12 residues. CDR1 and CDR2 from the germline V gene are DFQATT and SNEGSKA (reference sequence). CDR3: CSGQRTYNEQFF.

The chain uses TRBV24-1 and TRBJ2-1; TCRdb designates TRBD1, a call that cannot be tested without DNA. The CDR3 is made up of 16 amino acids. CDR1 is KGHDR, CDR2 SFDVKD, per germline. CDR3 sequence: CATSDDSDRIHNEQFF.